This TCR beta chain emerged from a study of chemoradiotherapy in HPV16-positive cancers (dated by TCRdb to 2021 to 2024). Regarding the complete study: Functional T-cell assays on cells from a couple of HPV16-positive patients defined candidate HPV-specific T-cell clones and common TCR motifs. The study asked whether T-cell immunity to the HPV oncoproteins E6 and E7 changes during chemoradiotherapy and whether this immunity affects survival. The candidate HPV-specific TCRs and motifs were then tracked in TCR repertoires from 86 patients with HPV-related cancers. The paper's findings and limits, for the study overall: Among HPV16-positive patients, expansion of HPV-responsive T cells during chemoradiotherapy was associated with better recurrence-free survival. The survival association was reported for HPV16-positive patients, and the functional definition of HPV-specific T cells was derived from only a couple of HPV16-positive patients. Expansion of candidate HPV-specific clones and E7-related TCR motifs was observed in the tumor microenvironment during treatment, whereas no such expansion was observed for non-HPV-specific T cells.

Worth noting for this clone: Its specific antigen is unknown. Per-base quality was not reported, and no clone a single base away is much larger than it.

The germline V gene sets CDR1 to MDHEN and CDR2 to SYDVKM. V is clipped by 3 bases and J by 4 bases, and the sequence between their germline boundaries is 7 bases long. The CDR3 sequence holds 13 residues, the cysteine and phenylalanine included. CDR3 DNA is the only sequence kept; it has 39 bases, read in frame from the first base. Repertoires were sampled multiple times during chemoradiotherapy, which allowed clonal expansion in the tumor microenvironment to be followed. Preparation of the library involved the immunoSEQ multiplex PCR assay. Held by TCRdb, this immuneACCESS table contains in-frame sequences only and omits some clones. Under half of the omission traces to an unresolved V gene where checked; the cause of the rest is unknown. Counted in this sample were 20,000 or so clones; more than 80% of them appeared once. The top ten clonotypes cover 3.7% of the sample.

The chain couples TRBV28 to TRBJ1-5; no confident D gene assignment can be made. The sequencing here drew on blood, taken from a patient who underwent chemoradiotherapy. This sequence was found in a human donor with HPV-associated anogenital cancer. The sequenced DNA is TGTGCCAGCAGTTTCGGGGTTAATCAGCCCCAGCATTTT. Translated, it reads CASSFGVNQPQHF.